Described below is a single TCR beta chain sequence and its context. This sample is drawn from a study of T cells in localized non-small cell lung cancer. V was pared by 4 bases and J by 5 bases, with 4 bases of the junction left unmatched. Germline CDR1 reads SGHTS; CDR2 reads YDEGEE. The CDR3 is 14 residues long. TCRdb's table, derived via immunoSEQ multiplex PCR, lists solely in-frame clones and lacks some. The table includes 70,000 or so clones, roughly 84% detected once. The sequence came from an older female donor with stage I lung adenocarcinoma. The chain joins TRBV5-8 to TRBJ2-5; 11 bases align to TRBD2. The sequences come from peripheral blood, collected before any cancer treatment. CDR3 DNA sequence: TGTGCCAGCAGCGGGACTAGCGGTTGGGAGACCCAGTACTTC. Its translation: CASSGTSGWETQYF.